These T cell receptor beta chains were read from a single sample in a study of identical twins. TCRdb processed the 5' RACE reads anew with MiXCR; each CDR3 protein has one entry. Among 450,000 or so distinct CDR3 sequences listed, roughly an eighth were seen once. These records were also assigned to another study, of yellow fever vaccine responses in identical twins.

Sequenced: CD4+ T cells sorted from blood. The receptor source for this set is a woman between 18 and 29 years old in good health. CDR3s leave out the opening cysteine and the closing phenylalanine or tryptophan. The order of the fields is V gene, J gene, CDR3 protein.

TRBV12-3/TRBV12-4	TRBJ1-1	ASSLAGYMNTEAF
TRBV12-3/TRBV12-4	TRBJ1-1	ASDDRRNTEAF
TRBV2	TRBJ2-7	ASTRTASYEQY
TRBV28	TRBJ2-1	AYSVAGGGNEQF
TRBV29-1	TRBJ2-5	SAARGEETQY
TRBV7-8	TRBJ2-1	ASSQSILVEQF
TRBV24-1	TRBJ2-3	ATSRSGSSTDTQY
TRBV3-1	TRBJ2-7	ASSPITYTYEQY
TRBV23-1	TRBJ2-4	ASSLQEGEAKNIQY
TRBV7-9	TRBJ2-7	ASSSKPNSYEQY
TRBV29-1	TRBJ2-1	SVAGTGGGNEQF
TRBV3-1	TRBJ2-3	ASSQQQLSTDTQY
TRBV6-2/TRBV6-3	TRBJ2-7	ASKNSGSSYEQY
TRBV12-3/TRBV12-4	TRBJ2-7	ASSLLAGAGEQY
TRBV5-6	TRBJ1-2	ASSPRAGGSNYGYT
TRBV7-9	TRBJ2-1	ASSLARGLAGEQF
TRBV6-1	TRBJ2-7	ASSAGTSGANYEQY
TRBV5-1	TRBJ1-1	ASTLDSMNTEAF
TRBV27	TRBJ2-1	ASSSKGYEQF
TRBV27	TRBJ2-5	ASSLIGVGQETQY
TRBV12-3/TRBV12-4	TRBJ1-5	ASSRDRLANQPQH
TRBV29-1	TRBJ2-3	SVVGVSGTDTQY
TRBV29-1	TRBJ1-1	SVEGRMNTEAF
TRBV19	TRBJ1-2	ASSIEVHGYT